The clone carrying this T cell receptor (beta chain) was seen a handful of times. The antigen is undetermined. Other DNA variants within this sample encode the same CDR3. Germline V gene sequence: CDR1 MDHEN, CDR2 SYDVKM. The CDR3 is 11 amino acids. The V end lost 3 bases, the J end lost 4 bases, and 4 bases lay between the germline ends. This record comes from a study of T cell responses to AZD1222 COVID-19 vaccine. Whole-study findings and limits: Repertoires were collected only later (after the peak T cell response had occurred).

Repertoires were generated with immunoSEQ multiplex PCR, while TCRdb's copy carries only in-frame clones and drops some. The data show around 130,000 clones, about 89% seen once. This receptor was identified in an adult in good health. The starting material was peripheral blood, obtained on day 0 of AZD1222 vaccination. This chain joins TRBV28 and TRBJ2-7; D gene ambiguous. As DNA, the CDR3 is TGTGCCAGCAGTTTGGGATACGAGCAGTACTTC. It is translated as CASSLGYEQYF.